The 12 T cell receptor beta chains below were found in one sample sequenced in a study of cytomegalovirus exposure and HLA in healthy donors. The PCR was carried out with 60 Vbeta primers and 13 Jbeta primers. Assay: immunoSEQ multiplex PCR; the TCRdb copy retains only in-frame clones and omits some. This sample has about 130,000 clones, with around 70% found just once. Material for sequencing was PBMCs. These receptors originate from a male donor in good health and CMV-seronegative.

The chain links TRBV5-4 to TRBJ2-3; D perhaps matches TRBD1 (6 bases). The CDR3 is made up of 14 amino acids. Trimming cost V 4 bases and J 2 bases, with 11 bases left between them. Looked up from germline, CDR1 is SGHNT and CDR2 is YYREEE (reference sequence). The CDR3 sequence: CASSLDSHTDTQYF. CDR3 bases: TGTGCCAGCAGCCTGGACAGTCACACAGATACGCAGTATTTT.

The chain carries TRBV18 and TRBJ1-2; D gene unclear. CDR1 and CDR2 from the germline V gene are KGHSH and LQKENI. Deletions cut 2 bases from V and 13 bases from J, with 17 bases between. CDR3 length: 13 amino acids. CDR3 region: CASSPGLQSAFTF. CDR3 sequence (DNA): TGTGCCAGCTCACCAGGGCTACAGTCCGCCTTCACCTTC.

In DNA form, the CDR3 reads TGTGCCAGCAGCCGAACAGGGGACTATGGCTACACCTTC. Translation: CASSRTGDYGYTF. The V gene is TRBV13, the J gene TRBJ1-2, with TRBD1 matching over 7 bases. CDR3 length: 13 residues. Germline V gives CDR1 PRHDT, CDR2 FYEKMQ (reference sequence). Trimming cost V 5 bases and J 3 bases; bases outside gene matches: 3.

The V call is TRBV7-6, the J call TRBJ1-1, with D perhaps TRBD1 (6 bases). The CDR3 has 14 residues. V was trimmed by 5 bases and J by 2 bases, leaving 12 bases between them. CDR1 SGHVS and CDR2 FNYEAQ come from the germline V gene. The CDR3 DNA sequence: TGTGCCAGCAGCGACCGGGACATCAACACTGAAGCTTTCTTT. It codes for CASSDRDINTEAFF.

The chain couples TRBV18 to TRBJ2-5, with 8 positions matching TRBD2. The DNA end favors TRBJ2-7, so the J call may be wrong. The length of the CDR3 is 17 residues. Germline V CDR1 and CDR2: KGHSH, LQKENI. The chain's CDR3 is CASSPTVRLAFTYEQYF. In DNA form, the CDR3 reads TGTGCCAGCTCACCGACGGTTCGACTAGCGTTCACCTACGAGCAGTACTTC.

In its sample, this clone was seen a few times. This chain connects TRBV4-3 to TRBJ2-2; D perhaps matches TRBD1 (5 bases). The CDR3 loop spans 15 amino acids. Germline CDR1 and CDR2: LGHNA and YSLEER. V lost 0 bases and J lost 6, with 11 bases in between. The CDR3 is CASSQEGTGAGELFF. The CDR3 region has the DNA TGCGCCAGCAGCCAAGAAGGCACAGGAGCCGGGGAGCTGTTTTTT.

This chain connects TRBV6-1 to TRBJ2-5, with 7 bases that match TRBD2. The CDR3 consists of 16 residues. The V segment lost 0 bases and the J segment 5 bases; nucleotides outside the gene matches: 9. CDR1 and CDR2 from the germline V gene are MNHNS and SASEGT. DNA for the CDR3: TGTGCCAGCAGTGAAGCGCGGGAGCACCGGGGTGAGACCCAGTACTTC. It encodes CASSEAREHRGETQYF.

The chain links TRBV5-6 to TRBJ1-6; D is unclear. Trimming cost V 4 bases and J 0 bases, with 14 bases left between them. The CDR3 consists of 17 residues. CDR1 is SGHDT and CDR2 is YYEEEE in the germline V gene. The CDR3 DNA sequence: TGTGCCAGCAGCCCCCCGGTGGGGAGCTCCTATAATTCACCCCTCCACTTT. Its protein product is CASSPPVGSSYNSPLHF.

Here the CDR3 DNA reads TGTGCCAGAAGCTGGGGCTCCACAGATACGCAGTATTTT. Protein sequence: CARSWGSTDTQYF. The chain couples TRBV5-3 to TRBJ2-3; maybe TRBD1 (5 bases). TRBV5-3 is identified as an open reading frame with a role that is uncertain. V gave up 3 bases and J gave up 2 bases, with 7 bases separating them. The CDR3 is made up of 13 amino acids.

The chain links TRBV4-3 to TRBJ2-7, with TRBD1 matching over 9 bases. J gave up 1 base and V 1 base, and 8 bases lay outside the gene matches. CDR3 size: 17 residues. Germline V gene data show CDR1 as LGHNA and CDR2 as YSLEER. DNA for the CDR3: TGCGCCAGCAGCCAAGGGACAGGGGCTCTTAAGTCCTACGAGCAGTACTTC. Amino acid sequence: CASSQGTGALKSYEQYF.

Here the CDR3 reads CASSQDRGYGYTF. The CDR3 bases are TGTGCCAGCAGCCAAGACAGAGGCTATGGCTACACCTTC. J is TRBJ1-2 and V is TRBV14; D unclear. Germline V gene sequence: CDR1 SGHDN, CDR2 FVKESK. V lost 0 bases and J 4 bases, leaving 6 bases between the germline ends. The CDR3 loop spans 13 amino acids.

The chain links TRBV2 to TRBJ1-5; D is undetermined. The V and J ends lost 3 bases and 4 bases respectively, with 7 bases between them. The CDR3 length is 13 residues. The germline gives CDR1 SNHLY, CDR2 FYNNEI. The CDR3 coding sequence is TGTGCCAGCAGTGAGGACTGGAATCAGCCCCAGCATTTT. This translates into CASSEDWNQPQHF.